The TCR beta chain described here comes from a study of T cells in Graves' hyperthyroidism and ophthalmopathy. Study-wide findings and caveats: Researchers report that a 13 V-J model separated ophthalmopathy from stable hyperthyroidism.

Worth noting for this clonotype: Its target is not known. A much larger clone is a single base away; this may be a read error.

Uncontrolled infection, other autoimmune disease, pregnancy or lactation disqualified patients from enrolment. Authors of the study amplified TCR beta CDR3 regions from RNA transcripts. A first-round RT-PCR of the TCR CDR3 used the HTBI primer set. From the multiplex PCR reads, TCRdb called clonotypes with MiXCR, one entry per CDR3 protein. The repertoire has about 380,000 distinct CDR3 sequences, 18% of them found once; the top ten carry 35% to 45%. Trimming removed 5 bases from V and 6 bases from J; junction bases left unmatched: 14. The length of the CDR3 is 16 residues. Germline V gene data show CDR1 as ENHRY and CDR2 as SYGVKD.

Sequencing input: blood. The V and J genes are TRBV10-3 and TRBJ1-2; TRBD1 aligns across 8 bases. The clonotype originates from a man between 18 and 29 years old with Graves' ophthalmopathy. The CDR3 region is CAISPAETGDGDGYTF. CDR3 DNA sequence: TGTGCCATCAGTCCAGCCGAGACAGGGGATGGGGATGGCTACACCTTC.